The rows below give T cell receptor beta chains drawn from one sample of a study of blood T cell repertoires in COVID-19. Measured with immunoSEQ multiplex PCR; TCRdb has only the in-frame clones, and not every one. The sample contains roughly 67,000 clones, 90% to 95% of which appear only once. Sequencing input: peripheral blood. These TCRs come from a man in his 70s with active COVID-19. CDR3s include the opening cysteine and the closing phenylalanine or tryptophan. Fields, in order: clone size, CDR3 length, D gene, J gene, V gene, CDR3 protein, CDR3 DNA. D genes are given only for firm matches. Size tells how often a clone was seen (once, few, many) or the class of an expanded clone, and some rows leave it out.

>NA|14|NA|TRBJ1-4|TRBV18
CASSPTETNEKLFF
TGTGCCAGCTCGCCGACAGAAACTAATGAAAAACTGTTTTTT
>NA|15|TRBD2|TRBJ2-2|TRBV11-2
CASSSGLAGTGELFF
TGTGCCAGCAGCTCGGGACTAGCGGGGACCGGGGAGCTGTTTTTT
>NA|13|TRBD1|TRBJ1-6|TRBV27
CASSPTGNSPLHF
TGTGCCAGCAGTCCGACAGGGAATTCACCCCTCCACTTT
>NA|11|NA|TRBJ2-5|TRBV20-1
CSARAVETQYF
TGCAGTGCTAGAGCAGTAGAGACCCAGTACTTC
>NA|14|TRBD1|TRBJ2-5|TRBV5-6
CASSRARGRETQYF
TGTGCCAGCAGCCGGGCCAGGGGGCGAGAGACCCAGTACTTC
>NA|17|NA|TRBJ2-2|TRBV24-1
CATSDFEKIMHTGELFF
TGTGCCACCAGTGATTTTGAGAAAATCATGCACACCGGGGAGCTGTTTTTT
>NA|17|NA|TRBJ1-5|TRBV20-1
CSASRDIRINSNQPQHF
TGCAGTGCTAGTCGTGACATCCGAATCAATAGCAATCAGCCCCAGCATTTT
>once|15|TRBD2|TRBJ2-2|TRBV7-8
CAIPGTSGRTGELFF
TGTGCCATACCCGGGACTAGCGGGAGGACCGGGGAGCTGTTTTTT
>NA|15|NA|TRBJ2-3|TRBV9
CASSANRVGADTQYF
TGTGCCAGCAGCGCTAACAGGGTAGGCGCAGATACGCAGTATTTT
>NA|15|NA|TRBJ1-1|TRBV6-5
CASSYYKGRRTEAFF
TGTGCCAGCAGTTATTATAAGGGGCGCCGTACTGAAGCTTTCTTT
>NA|15|TRBD1|TRBJ2-7|TRBV11-3
CASSLFPGDSGEQYF
TGTGCCAGCAGCTTATTCCCTGGGGACAGCGGAGAGCAGTACTTC
>once|13|TRBD1|TRBJ2-7|TRBV2
CASPGQGAHEQYF
TGTGCCAGCCCGGGACAGGGGGCCCACGAGCAGTACTTC
>once|13|NA|TRBJ1-4|TRBV10-2
CASSGEVGEKLFF
TGCGCCAGCAGTGGTGAGGTCGGAGAAAAACTGTTTTTT
>NA|13|NA|TRBJ2-5|TRBV6-5
CASRATSWETQYF
TGTGCCAGCAGAGCTACTAGTTGGGAGACCCAGTACTTC
>NA|15|TRBD2|TRBJ2-3|TRBV29-1
CSVEDPIAGEDTQYF
TGCAGCGTTGAAGATCCTATAGCGGGGGAAGATACGCAGTATTTT
>NA|15|TRBD1|TRBJ2-7|TRBV5-1
CASSPSTGRIYEQYF
TGCGCCAGCAGCCCATCGACAGGGCGAATTTACGAGCAGTACTTC
>NA|15|NA|TRBJ1-4|TRBV6-5
CASSRGHATNEKLFF
TGTGCCAGCAGCAGGGGCCATGCAACTAATGAAAAACTGTTTTTT
>NA|15|TRBD2|TRBJ2-5|TRBV29-1
CSVRPPGGGTETQYF
TGCAGCGTTCGTCCCCCGGGAGGAGGCACAGAGACCCAGTACTTC
>NA|16|TRBD2|TRBJ2-2|TRBV5-5
CASTMSGGANTGELFF
TGTGCCAGCACCATGAGCGGGGGGGCGAACACCGGGGAGCTGTTTTTT
>NA|17|TRBD1|TRBJ1-2|TRBV19
CASHTTGQGPQNYGYTF
TGTGCCAGCCACACGACGGGACAGGGGCCGCAGAACTATGGCTACACCTTC
>once|13|NA|TRBJ1-1|TRBV3-1/TRBV3-2
CASRVQGTTEAFF
TGTGCCAGCAGAGTACAGGGTACCACTGAAGCTTTCTTT
>NA|14|NA|TRBJ1-1|TRBV7-2
CASTFLQANTEAFF
TGTGCCAGCACCTTTCTCCAGGCGAACACTGAAGCTTTCTTT
>NA|14|TRBD1|TRBJ2-2|TRBV28
CASTDRGNTGELFF
TGTGCCAGCACGGACAGGGGTAACACCGGGGAGCTGTTTTTT
>NA|14|NA|TRBJ2-5|TRBV19
CASSSRGGQETQYF
TGTGCCAGTAGTTCCAGGGGAGGGCAAGAGACCCAGTACTTC
>NA|16|NA|TRBJ1-2|TRBV5-4
CASSSGGTGKNYGYTF
TGTGCCAGCAGCTCTGGGGGTACAGGGAAGAACTATGGCTACACCTTC
>NA|15|TRBD1|TRBJ2-1|TRBV3-1/TRBV3-2
CASSQFRGNQNEQFF
TGTGCCAGCAGCCAATTCAGGGGGAATCAGAATGAGCAGTTCTTC
>NA|14|TRBD1|TRBJ2-5|TRBV7-8
CASSRTDRVKTQYF
TGTGCCAGCAGCCGAACTGACAGGGTAAAGACCCAGTACTTC
>NA|15|TRBD1|TRBJ1-5|TRBV27
CASRPDRGLNQPQHF
TGTGCCAGCAGACCGGACAGGGGACTCAATCAGCCCCAGCATTTT
>NA|14|TRBD2|TRBJ2-1|TRBV28
CASISGGPDNEQFF
TGTGCCAGCATCTCGGGGGGGCCAGACAATGAGCAGTTCTTC
>NA|11|NA|TRBJ2-1|TRBV20-1
CSAWTYNEQFF
TGCAGTGCTTGGACTTACAATGAGCAGTTCTTC
>once|14|TRBD2|TRBJ2-5|TRBV5-5
CASSSAGLAETQYF
TGTGCCAGCAGCTCAGCGGGACTAGCAGAGACCCAGTACTTC
>NA|14|NA|TRBJ1-6|TRBV2
CAITQGSYNSPLHF
TGTGCCATAACTCAGGGGAGTTATAATTCACCCCTCCACTTT
>NA|13|NA|TRBJ1-1|TRBV25-1
CASSERRGTEAFF
TGTGCCAGCAGCGAAAGGAGGGGAACTGAAGCTTTCTTT
>NA|15|NA|TRBJ2-2|TRBV3-1/TRBV3-2
CASSQGGAGLKELFF
TGTGCCAGCAGCCAAGGCGGTGCAGGGTTGAAGGAGCTGTTTTTT
>NA|16|NA|TRBJ1-6|TRBV19
CASSIGFGGNNSPLHF
TGTGCCAGTAGTATCGGGTTCGGGGGGAATAATTCACCCCTCCACTTT
>NA|16|NA|TRBJ2-5|TRBV18
CASSPYPGGPQETQYF
TGTGCCAGCTCACCATACCCGGGGGGCCCCCAAGAGACCCAGTACTTC
>NA|15|NA|TRBJ2-1|TRBV5-4
CASSSIMWVAHEQFF
TGTGCCAGCAGCTCAATAATGTGGGTAGCCCATGAGCAGTTCTTC
>NA|18|TRBD1|TRBJ1-5|TRBV19
CASLSRGTVDSSNQPQHF
TGTGCCAGTCTTTCTCGGGGGACAGTGGATTCTAGCAATCAGCCCCAGCATTTT
>NA|14|NA|TRBJ2-5|TRBV3-1/TRBV3-2
CASSQEGGGETQYF
TGTGCCAGCAGCCAAGAGGGGGGTGGAGAGACCCAGTACTTC
>NA|15|NA|TRBJ1-2|TRBV4-1
CASSQVIRDREGYTF
TGCGCCAGCAGCCAGGTGATCCGGGACCGGGAGGGCTACACCTTC